The 21 T cell receptor beta chains below were found in one sample sequenced in a study of CD8 T cells in Susac syndrome. Random hexamers primed reverse transcription of roughly 0.5 to 1 ug RNA. TCRdb ran MiXCR on the immunoSEQ multiplex PCR reads and lists one entry per CDR3 protein. The sample contains some 160,000 distinct CDR3 sequences, approximately 94% of which appear only once. The specimen sequenced was CD4+ T cells from PBMCs. These receptors came from a human donor with Susac syndrome.

Only one count was recorded for this clonotype. This chain joins TRBV3-1 and TRBJ2-1; D gene ambiguous. The CDR3 contains 13 residues. The V end lost 0 bases, the J end lost 9 bases, and 9 bases lay between the germline ends. Germline V gene lookup returns CDR1 LGHDT and CDR2 YNNKEL (reference sequence). CDR3 protein: CASSQDWRSEQFF. The CDR3 region has the DNA TGTGCCAGCAGCCAAGATTGGCGGTCTGAGCAGTTCTTC.

This clonotype was recorded once. The chain joins TRBV3-1 to TRBJ2-4, with TRBD1 as a possible D gene (7 bases). The CDR3 sequence is 16 residues long. Germline CDR1 reads LGHDT; CDR2 reads YNNKEL (reference sequence). V dropped 4 bases and J dropped 4 bases, with 17 bases sitting between them. The CDR3 loop reads CASSPFPGGLKNIQYF. DNA for the CDR3: TGTGCCAGCAGCCCTTTTCCAGGGGGGCTGAAAAACATTCAGTACTTC.

The V and J genes are TRBV18 and TRBJ1-2; D remains ambiguous. Between the trimmed V and J ends, which lost 3 bases and 4 bases, there was a span of 9 bases. The CDR3 spans 13 residues. Looked up from germline, CDR1 is KGHSH and CDR2 is LQKENI. This CDR3 is CASSPDQPYGYTF. The CDR3 nucleotides read TGTGCCAGCTCACCCGACCAGCCCTATGGCTACACCTTC.

This chain links TRBV15 with TRBJ1-5; 11 positions agree with TRBD1. This CDR3 has 16 amino acids. From germline, CDR1 is LNHNV and CDR2 YYDKDF (reference sequence). The J segment lost 6 bases and the V segment lost 1 base, leaving 5 bases of the junction unmatched. CDR3 nucleotides: TGTGCCACCAGCAGAGGGGATGGGACAGGGGGTCAGCCCCAGCATTTT. Translation gives CATSRGDGTGGQPQHF.

The table lists this clonotype with a count of one. This chain links TRBV12-3 or TRBV12-4 with TRBJ2-2; no firm D call. CDR3 length: 12 amino acids. V was clipped by 8 bases and J by 5 bases, with 9 bases between them. The CDR3 bases are TGTGCCAGCGGGCTTCGGACCGGGGAGCTGTTTTTT. Protein sequence: CASGLRTGELFF.

The gene calls are TRBV30 and TRBJ1-3, with D hard to call. The CDR3 spans 13 residues. V lost 2 bases and J 0 bases, leaving 5 bases between the germline ends. Per germline, CDR1 GTSNPN and CDR2 SVGIG (reference sequence). The CDR3 DNA follows: TGTGCCTGGAGTTTAGGCTCTGGAAACACCATATATTTT. Its translation: CAWSLGSGNTIYF.

This clonotype was observed once. V usage is TRBV9 and J usage is TRBJ2-3; D is undetermined. The CDR3 spans 14 residues. CDR1 SGDLS and CDR2 YYNGEE come from the germline V gene. Trimming left V 2 bases short and J 6 bases short, with 13 bases between. The CDR3 nucleotides read TGTGCCAGCAGCGTCCTACTCACCCCCGATACGCAGTATTTT. Translated, it gives CASSVLLTPDTQYF.

The rearrangement uses TRBV12-3 or TRBV12-4 and TRBJ1-2; 7 positions match TRBD1. V was clipped by 4 bases and J by 4 bases; unmatched bases: 3. The CDR3 runs to 13 residues. As DNA, the CDR3 is TGTGCCAGCAGTTCCGAGGGGGCCTATGGCTACACCTTC. Its translation is CASSSEGAYGYTF.

This sequence joins TRBV6-2 or TRBV6-3 and TRBJ2-4; D not resolved. The germline CDR1 and CDR2 sequences are MNHEY and SVGEGT. CDR3 length: 13 residues. V dropped 4 bases and J dropped 1 base, with 5 bases sitting between them. CDR3 sequence (DNA): TGTGCCAGCAGTTCCCTGGCCAAAAACATTCAGTACTTC. Translation gives CASSSLAKNIQYF.

This sequence joins TRBV18 and TRBJ2-6; 7 bases line up with TRBD1. V lost 2 bases to trimming and J lost 1 base; unmatched junction nucleotides: 8. The CDR3 has 18 amino acids. Germline CDR1 is KGHSH and CDR2 is LQKENI. This CDR3 reads CASSPLDAGGSGANVLTF. Here the CDR3 DNA reads TGTGCCAGCTCACCATTGGATGCAGGGGGATCTGGGGCCAACGTCCTGACTTTC.

V is TRBV28 and J is TRBJ2-7; tentatively, D is TRBD1 (6 bases). The CDR3 has 14 residues. V dropped 3 bases and J dropped 2 bases, with 11 bases sitting between them. Germline V CDR1 and CDR2: MDHEN, SYDVKM. The DNA of the CDR3 is TGTGCCAGCAGTTTGTACAGGGACCCCTACGAGCAGTACTTC. This gives the protein CASSLYRDPYEQYF.

The sample holds a few counts of this clonotype. V gene TRBV2 combines with J gene TRBJ1-1, with 8 nucleotides matching TRBD1. Germline trimming cut 7 bases from V and 4 bases from J; bases unmatched to any gene: 5. This CDR3 is built from 13 residues. Per germline, CDR1 SNHLY and CDR2 FYNNEI. In nucleotides, the CDR3 is TGTGCCAGCAAACAGGGGGAGACCACTGAAGCTTTCTTT. Protein: CASKQGETTEAFF.

V is TRBV7-9 and J is TRBJ2-7; 8 bases match TRBD2. The germline V gene encodes CDR1 SEHNR and CDR2 FQNEAQ (reference sequence). The V segment lost 3 bases and the J segment 6 bases; nucleotides outside the gene matches: 7. CDR3 length equals 14 residues. CDR3 protein: CASSFGLALGEQYF. The CDR3 DNA reads as TGTGCCAGCAGCTTTGGACTAGCCCTAGGCGAGCAGTACTTC.

V usage is TRBV20-1 and J usage is TRBJ2-4; TRBD1 matches 7 bases. Losses at the gene ends were 5 bases for V and 7 bases for J; bases not matched to a gene: 8. The CDR3 runs to 13 residues. The germline V gene encodes CDR1 DFQATT and CDR2 SNEGSKA (reference sequence). DNA for the CDR3: TGCAGTGCTCCTAGAGGGGGCGGCAACATTCAGTACTTC. This gives the protein CSAPRGGGNIQYF.

The chain has TRBV12-3 or TRBV12-4 and TRBJ2-3, with D unclear. This CDR3 spans 11 amino acids. The V end was cut by 5 bases, the J end by 5 bases, with 5 bases between. CDR3 amino acids: CASSLRDTQYF. The CDR3 nucleotides are TGTGCCAGCAGTCTTAGAGATACGCAGTATTTT.

The rearrangement uses TRBV10-3 and TRBJ2-7; 7 bases map to TRBD1. After removal of 11 bases from V and 5 bases from J, the junction contained 9 bases not matched to a gene. CDR3 length equals 12 residues. CDR1 and CDR2 (germline): ENHRY, SYGVKD. The CDR3 here is CAAGQEFNEQYF. DNA for the CDR3: TGTGCCGCTGGACAGGAATTTAACGAGCAGTACTTC.

The chain couples TRBV7-9 to TRBJ1-1, with 8 bases matching TRBD1. This CDR3 has 18 amino acids. With V trimmed by 5 bases and J by 7 bases, 21 bases remained unmatched. CDR1 is SEHNR, CDR2 FQNEAQ, per germline (reference sequence). CDR3 DNA: TGTGCCAGCAGCCCCGGTAGGGCAGGGGGCGGGAGGCTTGATGAAGCTTTCTTT. This encodes CASSPGRAGGGRLDEAFF.

This clonotype was detected only once. The chain uses TRBV5-6 and TRBJ2-7; 9 nucleotides align to TRBD1. V shed 4 bases, J shed 5 bases, and the junction held 7 bases outside the gene matches. This CDR3 has 14 residues. Germline CDR1 is SGHDT and CDR2 is YYEEEE. CDR3 nucleotide sequence: TGTGCCAGCAGCCTGGACAGGGGACTCCACGAGCAGTACTTC. This sequence encodes CASSLDRGLHEQYF.

This clonotype came up once. CDR3 coding DNA: TGTGCCAGCTCACCATCCGGACCCGAGCAGTACTTC. Translation gives CASSPSGPEQYF. The chain combines TRBV18 with TRBJ2-7, with no clear D. The germline gives CDR1 KGHSH, CDR2 LQKENI. Trimming took 2 bases from V and 6 from J, leaving 8 bases between them. This CDR3 spans 12 amino acids.

The gene calls are TRBV6-2 or TRBV6-3 and TRBJ2-3, with D perhaps matching TRBD1 (5 bases). CDR1 is MNHEY and CDR2 is SVGEGT in the germline V gene. The CDR3 sequence is 13 residues long. V lost 6 bases and J lost 9, with 16 bases in between. This CDR3 is CASSPPSTVTQYF. CDR3 sequence (DNA): TGTGCCAGCAGCCCACCCTCGACAGTAACGCAGTATTTT.

V usage is TRBV24-1 and J usage is TRBJ2-3, with 8 bases aligning to TRBD2. Losses at the gene ends were 5 bases for V and 5 bases for J; bases not matched to a gene: 11. Per germline, CDR1 KGHDR and CDR2 SFDVKD. CDR3 length: 16 residues. CDR3 coding DNA: TGTGCCACCAGTGGGGGAGCGGGGGCCGACGGAGATACGCAGTATTTT. Translation gives CATSGGAGADGDTQYF.